This T cell receptor beta chain was sequenced for a study of blood T cells in healthy people across ages. Through a sample-barcoded 5' primer and a J-beta primer mix, a second PCR was run for 7 to 11 cycles. TCRdb re-analysed the 5' RACE reads in MiXCR, keeping a single row per CDR3 protein. The data show 790,000 or so distinct CDR3 sequences, 35% to 60% seen once. Trimming stripped 7 bases from V and 1 base from J, with 11 bases between. The CDR3 covers 14 residues. Germline assignment: CDR1 MNHNY and CDR2 SVGAGI (reference sequence). The TCR comes from a man older than 75 in good health. The rearrangement joins TRBV6-6 to TRBJ1-5, with D uncertain. Sequenced: blood. The CDR3 region is CASKQAGSNQPQHF. DNA of the CDR3: TGTGCCAGCAAGCAAGCAGGCAGCAATCAGCCCCAGCATTTT.